Each of the 27 T cell receptor beta chains below was sequenced from the same sample in a study of shared clonotypes between healthy human individuals. Assay used: immunoSEQ multiplex PCR; TCRdb lists only in-frame clones, some missing. Seen here are over 2 million clones, about 95% observed once, and the top ten hold about 1.1%. CD45RO-negative, CCR7-selected cells formed the naive CD8 fraction, which excluded terminally differentiated effector memory CD45RA+ cells. The sample taken for sequencing was naive CD8+ T cells sorted from blood. These receptor sequences come from a man between 18 and 35 years old in good health.

The chain has TRBV6-5 and TRBJ1-1; D is unresolved. Germline V gives CDR1 MNHEY, CDR2 SVGAGI. This CDR3 comprises 16 residues. V was shortened by 0 bases and J by 2 bases, with 13 bases between the two germline ends. The CDR3 loop reads CASSYSIPDLNTEAFF. CDR3 bases: TGTGCCAGCAGTTACTCGATTCCAGACCTTAACACTGAAGCTTTCTTT.

The genes are TRBV27 and TRBJ1-1; 8 positions match TRBD1. Germline CDR1 reads MNHEY; CDR2 reads SMNVEV (reference sequence). Unmatched junction bases numbered 12, after V lost 8 bases and J lost 4 bases. This CDR3 has 15 amino acids. The CDR3 loop is CASVFKETGVTEAFF. The CDR3, as DNA: TGTGCCAGCGTCTTTAAGGAGACAGGGGTCACTGAAGCTTTCTTT.

The chain employs TRBV5-1 and TRBJ2-1, with TRBD2 identical over 8 bases. Looked up from germline, CDR1 is SGHRS and CDR2 is YFSETQ. Trimming at V came to 2 bases and at J to 0 bases, leaving 4 bases not matched to a gene. The CDR3 length is 16 residues. CDR3 DNA sequence: TGCGCCAGCAGCTTCTGGAGCGGGAGCTCCTACAATGAGCAGTTCTTC. This encodes CASSFWSGSSYNEQFF.

The rearrangement uses TRBV7-9 and TRBJ2-7; 7 bases are shared with TRBD1. V dropped 6 bases and J dropped 0; count of bases not matched to a gene: 14. CDR3 length: 17 amino acids. Germline V gene data show CDR1 as SEHNR and CDR2 as FQNEAQ (reference sequence). CDR3 protein: CASSSETGQKNSYEQYF. CDR3 coding DNA: TGTGCCAGCAGTTCCGAAACGGGACAGAAAAACTCCTACGAGCAGTACTTC.

V gene TRBV7-6 combines with J gene TRBJ1-1, with D uncertain. V was pared by 5 bases and J by 4 bases, with 11 bases between. The CDR3 contains 13 residues. Germline-derived CDR1 and CDR2 are SGHVS and FNYEAQ. The CDR3 here is CASSPGLSTEAFF. CDR3 sequence (DNA): TGTGCCAGCAGCCCGGGGTTATCCACTGAAGCTTTCTTT. The variable domain in full, with the rest retrieved from reference TRBV7-6 and TRBJ1-1, is GAGVSQSPRYKVTKRGQDVALRCDPISGHVSLYWYRQALGQGPEFLTYFNYEAQQDKSGLPNDRFSAERPEGSISTLTIQRTEQRDSAMYRCASSPGLSTEAFFGQGTRLTVV.

This rearrangement joins TRBV28 to TRBJ2-5; 7 bases map to TRBD1. The germline V gene has CDR1 MDHEN and CDR2 SYDVKM. The CDR3 runs to 14 residues. Trimming took 5 bases from V and 3 from J; bases not matched to a gene: 6. The CDR3 coding sequence is TGTGCCAGCAGTACGAGGGGGCCTAAAGAGACCCAGTACTTC. Translated: CASSTRGPKETQYF.

The chain employs TRBV27 and TRBJ1-1, with D possibly being TRBD1 (5 bases). The CDR3 has 14 amino acids. V was trimmed by 5 bases and J by 4 bases, leaving 14 bases between them. Germline-derived CDR1 and CDR2 are MNHEY and SMNVEV (reference sequence). CDR3 nucleotide sequence: TGTGCCAGCAGTGGGCAGGGCAGAGGCACTGAAGCTTTCTTT. Translation gives CASSGQGRGTEAFF.

The chain joins TRBV9 to TRBJ1-1, with D perhaps matching TRBD1 (6 bases). This CDR3 is built from 13 residues. V gave up 4 bases and J gave up 8 bases, with 15 bases separating them. Germline V gives CDR1 SGDLS, CDR2 YYNGEE. CDR3: CASSPGVRTEAFF. For the CDR3, the DNA is TGTGCCAGCAGCCCAGGGGTTAGAACCGAAGCTTTCTTT.

A note on this clone: Other DNA sequences in the sample encode the same CDR3. CDR3 protein: CASSVWGSGANVLTF. The CDR3 DNA reads TGTGCCAGCAGCGTTTGGGGTTCTGGGGCCAACGTCCTGACTTTC. This sequence joins TRBV9 and TRBJ2-6; D unresolved. The V and J ends lost 2 bases and 1 base respectively, with 7 bases between them. Germline values: CDR1 SGDLS, CDR2 YYNGEE. The CDR3 is 15 residues long.

CDR3 loop: CASSVGGGPFDEQFF. Here the CDR3 DNA reads TGTGCCAGCAGCGTAGGGGGAGGACCGTTCGATGAGCAGTTCTTC. This chain uses TRBV9 with TRBJ2-1; D is perhaps TRBD2 (6 bases). This CDR3 is built from 15 residues. Germline lookup yields CDR1 SGDLS and CDR2 YYNGEE. The germline V and J ends were trimmed by 0 bases and 8 bases, with 15 bases remaining between them.

The chain links TRBV6-1 to TRBJ2-1; D is unresolved. Between the trimmed V and J ends, which lost 0 bases and 0 bases, there was a span of 6 bases. The CDR3 extends over 15 amino acids. Germline V gene lookup returns CDR1 MNHNS and CDR2 SASEGT. The CDR3 spells CASSEASRSYNEQFF. The DNA for the CDR3 is TGTGCCAGCAGTGAAGCCTCTCGCTCCTACAATGAGCAGTTCTTC.

The V gene is TRBV13, the J gene TRBJ2-7; 8 bases are a match to TRBD1. Germline lookup yields CDR1 PRHDT and CDR2 FYEKMQ (reference sequence). This CDR3 is built from 14 residues. V gave up 3 bases and J gave up 3 bases; unmatched junction bases: 4. The CDR3 region is CASSLTGEYYEQYF. The CDR3 DNA reads TGTGCCAGCAGCTTGACAGGGGAGTACTACGAGCAGTACTTC.

This chain joins TRBV18 and TRBJ2-6; D is ambiguous. Trimming shortened V by 6 bases and J by 3 bases, and 18 bases separated the two germline ends. The CDR3 extends over 17 amino acids. Germline CDR1 is KGHSH and CDR2 is LQKENI. The CDR3 sequence is CASSPKGEASGANVLTF. DNA for the CDR3: TGTGCCAGCTCCCCAAAGGGCGAGGCGAGTGGGGCCAACGTCCTGACTTTC.

The count of this clone is one. The V call is TRBV7-9, the J call TRBJ1-6; tentatively, D is TRBD1 (6 bases). Trimming took 5 bases from V and 4 from J, leaving 9 bases between them. Germline CDR1 reads SEHNR; CDR2 reads FQNEAQ (reference sequence). The CDR3 extends over 14 amino acids. CDR3 coding DNA: TGTGCCAGCAGCCGGACAGAGTATAATTCACCCCTCCACTTT. It is translated as CASSRTEYNSPLHF.

The chain has TRBV20-1 and TRBJ1-1, with D unclear. The CDR3 totals 10 residues. V lost 7 bases and J 3 bases, leaving 6 bases between the germline ends. Germline CDR1 and CDR2: DFQATT and SNEGSKA (reference sequence). The DNA for the CDR3 is TGCAGTGTGATCTACACTGAAGCTTTCTTT. This sequence encodes CSVIYTEAFF.

This clone appeared a single time. This chain joins TRBV7-9 and TRBJ2-7, with a possible D match to TRBD2 (6 bases). The ends were cut back, 7 bases at V and 0 bases at J, with 16 bases in the middle. This CDR3 contains 15 residues. Germline values: CDR1 SEHNR, CDR2 FQNEAQ (reference sequence). Here the CDR3 reads CASTNTRGSSYEQYF. The CDR3 DNA sequence: TGTGCCAGCACCAATACCCGGGGGAGCTCCTACGAGCAGTACTTC.

The V call is TRBV9, the J call TRBJ2-7, with 9 bases aligning to TRBD2. CDR1 is SGDLS, CDR2 YYNGEE, per germline. The CDR3 extends over 15 amino acids. V was clipped by 3 bases and J by 7 bases; unmatched bases: 11. The CDR3 loop reads CASSEGGGALGEQYF. The DNA of the CDR3 is TGTGCCAGCAGCGAGGGCGGGGGGGCCCTTGGAGAGCAGTACTTC.

Details on this clone: This CDR3 is also generated by other DNA sequences in the sample. The gene calls are TRBV4-3 and TRBJ2-7; D is perhaps TRBD1 (5 bases). V lost 0 bases and J 3 bases, leaving 6 bases between the germline ends. Germline V lookup: CDR1 LGHNA, CDR2 YSLEER. The CDR3 is made up of 13 amino acids. Here the CDR3 DNA reads TGCGCCAGCAGCCAAGAAACAGGCTACGAGCAGTACTTC. Its protein product is CASSQETGYEQYF.

The chain joins TRBV4-1 to TRBJ1-2; D is unresolved. Trimming took off 0 bases at V and 2 bases at J, with 7 bases between the two ends. There are 14 residues in the CDR3. Germline lookup yields CDR1 MGHRA and CDR2 YSYEKL. CDR3 coding DNA: TGCGCCAGCAGCCAAGAAGGGATGAACTATGGCTACACCTTC. Protein: CASSQEGMNYGYTF.

The V and J genes are TRBV27 and TRBJ1-5; TRBD1 aligns across 7 bases. V lost 4 bases, J lost 7 bases, and 13 bases stayed unmatched. CDR3 length: 16 amino acids. The V gene's germline CDR1 is MNHEY and CDR2 SMNVEV (reference sequence). The CDR3 protein is CASSSTQVRGIQPQHF. CDR3 nucleotide sequence: TGTGCCAGCAGTTCAACTCAAGTCAGGGGGATACAGCCCCAGCATTTT.

The chain joins TRBV5-4 to TRBJ1-1; TRBD1 is a possible D gene (5 bases). Germline CDR1 and CDR2: SGHNT and YYREEE (reference sequence). The CDR3 is 15 amino acids. Trimming left V 3 bases short and J 3 bases short, with 15 bases between. The CDR3 sequence is CASSSAMGGYTEAFF. DNA for the CDR3: TGTGCCAGCAGCTCCGCGATGGGGGGGTACACTGAAGCTTTCTTT. The whole variable domain, filled in from reference TRBV5-4 and TRBJ1-1, reads ETGVTQSPTHLIKTRGQQVTLRCSSQSGHNTVSWYQQALGQGPQFIFQYYREEENGRGNFPPRFSGLQFPNYSSELNVNALELDDSALYLCASSSAMGGYTEAFFGQGTRLTVV.

This chain connects TRBV5-6 to TRBJ2-5; possible D gene TRBD2, 6 bases. V dropped 4 bases and J dropped 4 bases, with 17 bases sitting between them. The CDR3 has 15 amino acids. Germline CDR1 reads SGHDT; CDR2 reads YYEEEE. The CDR3 protein is CASSRLMAGTETQYF. Written as DNA, the CDR3 is TGTGCCAGCAGCCGCCTTATGGCGGGGACAGAGACCCAGTACTTC.

This sequence joins TRBV5-6 and TRBJ1-3; the match to TRBD1 covers 7 bases. Germline CDR1 and CDR2: SGHDT and YYEEEE. The trim removed 4 bases at V and 2 bases at J, leaving 3 bases unmatched. There are 14 residues in the CDR3. The CDR3 spells CASSLTGAGNTIYF. CDR3 DNA sequence: TGTGCCAGCAGCCTTACAGGGGCTGGAAACACCATATATTTT. The full variable domain, rest sourced from reference TRBV5-6 and TRBJ1-3, is DAGVTQSPTHLIKTRGQQVTLRCSPKSGHDTVSWYQQALGQGPQFIFQYYEEEERQRGNFPDRFSGHQFPNYSSELNVNALLLGDSALYLCASSLTGAGNTIYFGEGSWLTVV.

The chain employs TRBV4-1 and TRBJ2-1, with TRBD2 matching over 7 bases. The CDR3 covers 15 residues. Trimming removed 4 bases from V and 0 bases from J; junction bases left unmatched: 3. Germline loops: CDR1 MGHRA, CDR2 YSYEKL. CDR3 loop: CASSPERDSYNEQFF. CDR3 nucleotide sequence: TGCGCCAGCAGCCCCGAGCGGGACTCCTACAATGAGCAGTTCTTC.

V usage is TRBV7-8 and J usage is TRBJ2-3, with 10 bases matching TRBD2. From germline, CDR1 is SGHVS and CDR2 FQNEAQ. Losses at the gene ends were 1 base for V and 3 bases for J; bases not matched to a gene: 4. There are 16 residues in the CDR3. DNA for the CDR3: TGTGCCAGCAGCTTAGGCTATAGCGGGGGGACAGATACGCAGTATTTT. Translating it yields CASSLGYSGGTDTQYF.

The chain is built from TRBV6-4 and TRBJ2-3, with D possibly TRBD2 on 5 matching bases. The germline V and J ends were trimmed by 2 bases and 2 bases, with 11 bases remaining between them. Germline values: CDR1 MRHNA, CDR2 SNTAGT. The CDR3 extends over 15 amino acids. CDR3 protein: CASSDPTILTDTQYF. The CDR3 DNA reads TGTGCCAGCAGTGACCCGACTATACTCACAGATACGCAGTATTTT.

This chain joins TRBV9 and TRBJ2-5, with a weak D call TRBD1 (5 bases). Trimming took off 2 bases at V and 7 bases at J, with 15 bases between the two ends. CDR1 and CDR2 (germline): SGDLS, YYNGEE. The length of the CDR3 is 14 residues. The CDR3 bases are TGTGCCAGCAGCGTCGACAGTGCCGCCGGGACCCAGTACTTC. Encoded protein: CASSVDSAAGTQYF. The full variable domain, its missing parts supplied by reference TRBV9 and TRBJ2-5, is DSGVTQTPKHLITATGQRVTLRCSPRSGDLSVYWYQQSLDQGLQFLIQYYNGEERAKGNILERFSAQQFPDLHSELNLSSLELGDSALYFCASSVDSAAGTQYFGPGTRLLVL.